The clone carrying this TCR beta chain was detected many times. This CDR3 spans 15 amino acids. CDR1 and CDR2 (germline): SGHTA, FQGNSA. V dropped 1 base and J dropped 6 bases, with 14 bases sitting between them. This record comes from a study of CD8 T cells in ankylosing spondylitis. MiXCR, run by TCRdb on the 5' RACE reads, gives a single entry per CDR3 protein. The sample lists fewer than 200,000 distinct CDR3 sequences, about 18% occurring once. Input material: blood, either unsorted or a sorted T cell fraction (not recorded which). The rearrangement uses TRBV7-2 and TRBJ2-3; no clear D gene. This clonotype was obtained from a male donor under 30 with ankylosing spondylitis or in good health (not recorded which). The DNA of the CDR3 is TGTGCCAGCAGCTTAGTTTACGGCGGCCCCGATACGCAGTATTTT. Its protein is CASSLVYGGPDTQYF.